These T cell receptor beta chains were read from a single sample in a study of shared clonotypes between healthy human individuals. The assay was immunoSEQ multiplex PCR, and TCRdb's table has in-frame clones only and misses some. Of roughly 1,500,000 clones in the sample, just under 99% were seen once. Sequenced input: naive CD4+ T cells sorted from blood. The receptors derive from a man under 40 in good health. The CDR3 runs from the conserved cysteine through the conserved F or W. A D gene is named only where the DNA matches it firmly. Some rows have no size entry. The others give once, few or many, or a class for an expanded clone.

D,length,J,size,V,CDR3,DNA
TRBD2,14,TRBJ2-7,once,TRBV28,CASRRLAGAYEQYF,TGTGCCAGCAGGCGACTAGCGGGAGCCTACGAGCAGTACTTC
-,17,TRBJ2-7,once,TRBV12-5,CASGLVPILAGVYEQYF,TGTGCTAGTGGTTTGGTACCAATTCTGGCAGGGGTATACGAGCAGTACTTC
-,14,TRBJ2-7,-,TRBV5-4,CASSFRDNSYEQYF,TGTGCCAGCAGCTTCCGGGACAACTCCTACGAGCAGTACTTC
-,13,TRBJ1-2,-,TRBV6-1,CASFGSWGYGYTF,TGTGCCAGCTTTGGGTCGTGGGGCTATGGCTACACCTTC
-,15,TRBJ2-3,-,TRBV7-8,CASSLGTVHGDTQYF,TGTGCCAGCAGCTTAGGTACGGTGCATGGAGATACGCAGTATTTT
TRBD1,12,TRBJ1-2,-,TRBV5-6,CASSIYRGSYTF,TGTGCCAGCAGCATTTACAGGGGGAGCTACACCTTC
-,18,TRBJ1-1,-,TRBV5-1,CASSLNSGGMGSNTEAFF,TGCGCCAGCAGCTTGAATTCTGGTGGGATGGGGTCGAACACTGAAGCTTTCTTT
-,14,TRBJ1-4,-,TRBV4-1,CASSHWDGNEKLFF,TGCGCCAGCAGCCACTGGGACGGAAATGAAAAACTGTTTTTT
TRBD2,16,TRBJ2-5,-,TRBV10-3,CAISDTGLAGPETQYF,TGTGCCATCAGTGATACGGGACTAGCGGGACCCGAGACCCAGTACTTC
-,14,TRBJ2-2,-,TRBV10-1,CASSESTGTGELFF,TGCGCCAGCAGTGAGTCGACGGGTACCGGGGAGCTGTTTTTT
-,12,TRBJ2-1,once,TRBV9,CASSVGADEQFF,TGTGCCAGCAGCGTGGGGGCGGATGAGCAGTTCTTC
-,12,TRBJ2-6,-,TRBV2,CASGLGANVLTF,TGTGCCAGCGGACTGGGGGCCAACGTCCTGACTTTC
-,13,TRBJ2-7,-,TRBV18,CASSPGQPYEQYF,TGTGCCAGCTCTCCTGGACAGCCCTACGAGCAGTACTTC
TRBD2,14,TRBJ2-1,-,TRBV7-9,CASSWPGLYNEQFF,TGTGCCAGCAGCTGGCCGGGACTATACAATGAGCAGTTCTTC
-,14,TRBJ2-7,-,TRBV16,CASSQRISSYEQYF,TGTGCCAGCAGCCAAAGGATAAGCTCCTACGAGCAGTACTTC
-,15,TRBJ2-3,-,TRBV18,CASSPNQPNTDTQYF,TGTGCCAGCTCACCGAACCAGCCCAACACAGATACGCAGTATTTT
TRBD2,16,TRBJ2-1,-,TRBV18,CASSPSRGSSYNEQFF,TGTGCCAGCTCACCTTCGCGGGGGAGCTCCTACAATGAGCAGTTCTTC
-,14,TRBJ1-2,-,TRBV25-1,CASRGAIPTYGYTF,TGTGCCAGCAGGGGAGCTATTCCCACCTATGGCTACACCTTC
TRBD1,16,TRBJ1-2,-,TRBV4-3,CASSQEYFGTGYGYTF,TGCGCCAGCAGCCAAGAGTATTTCGGGACAGGGTATGGCTACACCTTC
TRBD2,16,TRBJ2-1,-,TRBV18,CASSPGRLAGDLEQFF,TGTGCCAGCTCTCCCGGGCGGTTAGCGGGAGACCTTGAGCAGTTCTTC
-,13,TRBJ2-2,-,TRBV27,CASSATASGELFF,TGTGCCAGCAGTGCTACGGCCTCTGGGGAGCTGTTTTTT
-,13,TRBJ2-7,once,TRBV2,CASSVEQNYEQYF,TGTGCCAGCAGTGTCGAGCAGAACTACGAGCAGTACTTC
-,15,TRBJ2-2,-,TRBV5-1,CASNVMSLNTGELFF,TGCGCCAGCAATGTAATGAGTTTGAACACCGGGGAGCTGTTTTTT
TRBD1,15,TRBJ1-1,-,TRBV7-2,CASNPQGARTTEAFF,TGTGCCAGCAATCCCCAGGGGGCGAGAACCACTGAAGCTTTCTTT
-,17,TRBJ2-4,-,TRBV29-1,CILQWGSHLLAKNIQYF,TGCATCCTACAGTGGGGCAGCCATTTACTAGCCAAAAACATTCAGTACTTC
TRBD1,15,TRBJ2-7,once,TRBV6-1,CASSEARGPLGEQYF,TGTGCCAGCAGTGAAGCTAGGGGGCCCCTGGGCGAGCAGTACTTC
TRBD2,15,TRBJ2-7,-,TRBV7-9,CASSPRGTREYEQYF,TGTGCCAGCAGCCCACGGGGGACTAGGGAGTACGAGCAGTACTTC
-,15,TRBJ2-1,-,TRBV5-1,CASSLSGVQNNEQFF,TGCGCCAGCAGCTTGTCGGGAGTACAGAACAATGAGCAGTTCTTC
-,11,TRBJ2-7,-,TRBV28,CASRAGNEQYF,TGTGCCAGCAGGGCGGGGAACGAGCAGTACTTC
-,15,TRBJ1-1,-,TRBV11-2,CASRPPAWKGAEAFF,TGTGCCAGCCGCCCCCCCGCCTGGAAGGGGGCTGAAGCTTTCTTT
-,13,TRBJ1-2,-,TRBV9,CASSGDGGRGYTF,TGTGCCAGCAGCGGAGATGGCGGTCGTGGCTACACCTTC